This is a list of T cell receptor beta chains from one sample in a study of blood T cell repertoires in COVID-19. The protocol was immunoSEQ multiplex PCR, while the TCRdb copy is restricted to in-frame clones and leaves out a portion. The repertoire holds some 130,000 clones, with almost 85% as singletons. Sequenced sample: peripheral blood. The source of these receptors is a man in his fifties or sixties with acute or convalescent COVID-19. Both conserved end residues are part of each CDR3. Each record gives: CDR3 length, D gene, clone size, J gene, V gene, CDR3 protein, CDR3 DNA. A D gene is named only where the DNA matches it firmly. Clone size is shown for a subset of rows, as once, few, many or a class of expanded clone.

15 TRBD2 . TRBJ2-7 TRBV2 CASRSGTSGNYEQYF TGTGCCAGCAGGAGTGGGACTAGCGGGAACTACGAGCAGTACTTC
13 TRBD2 . TRBJ2-5 TRBV19 CASGLALQETQYF TGTGCCAGTGGACTAGCCCTCCAAGAGACCCAGTACTTC
11 . . TRBJ1-1 TRBV5-1 CASSRGTEAFF TGCGCCAGCAGCCGGGGCACTGAAGCTTTCTTT
14 . . TRBJ1-2 TRBV27 CASSLSWTDPGYTF TGTGCCAGCAGTTTATCGTGGACAGACCCTGGCTACACCTTC
13 . once TRBJ1-1 TRBV6-5 CASSSHRGTEAFF TGTGCCAGCAGTTCCCACCGGGGGACTGAAGCTTTCTTT
13 . . TRBJ1-2 TRBV18 CASSPAAVDGYTF TGTGCCAGCTCACCCGCTGCGGTGGATGGCTACACCTTC
15 . . TRBJ2-1 TRBV7-7 CASSLALTDYNEQFF TGTGCCAGCAGCTTAGCATTGACAGATTACAATGAGCAGTTCTTC
15 . . TRBJ2-1 TRBV6-7 CASSSGQGAGDEQFF TGTGCCAGCAGTTCTGGACAGGGCGCGGGGGATGAGCAGTTCTTC
15 TRBD1 few TRBJ1-3 TRBV7-7 CASSPLQGARNTIYF TGTGCCAGCAGCCCGTTACAGGGGGCGCGAAACACCATATATTTT
15 . . TRBJ1-5 TRBV19 CASSPRFRVQQPQHF TGTGCCAGTAGTCCCCGTTTCAGGGTGCAACAGCCCCAGCATTTT
13 . . TRBJ1-1 TRBV6-5 CASTAEFHTEAFF TGTGCCAGCACTGCTGAGTTCCACACTGAAGCTTTCTTT
10 . . TRBJ1-1 TRBV20-1 CSARRGEAFF TGCAGTGCTAGAAGGGGTGAAGCTTTCTTT
15 TRBD1 . TRBJ2-7 TRBV5-1 CASSSYAGGRYEQYF TGCGCCAGCAGCTCTTACGCAGGGGGCCGGTACGAGCAGTACTTC
16 TRBD2 . TRBJ2-5 TRBV7-2 CASSWRASGTQETQYF TGTGCCAGCAGCTGGAGGGCTAGCGGGACCCAAGAGACCCAGTACTTC
14 . . TRBJ1-2 TRBV11-2 CASSLSGIFYGYTF TGTGCCAGCAGCTTATCAGGAATCTTCTATGGCTACACCTTC
15 . . TRBJ1-4 TRBV5-5 CASSFLASSNEKLFF TGTGCCAGCAGCTTTCTAGCTAGTAGTAATGAAAAACTGTTTTTT
16 . . TRBJ2-7 TRBV12-1 CASSLTYRDTLREQYF TGTGCCAGCAGCTTAACATACCGGGACACTCTTCGGGAGCAGTACTTC
14 TRBD2 . TRBJ2-1 TRBV5-1 CASMGGGPYNEQFF TGCGCCAGCATGGGGGGAGGGCCCTACAATGAGCAGTTCTTC
15 . . TRBJ1-6 TRBV6-5 CASSPSWSYNSPLHF TGTGCCAGCAGCCCCAGTTGGAGCTATAATTCACCCCTCCACTTT
16 TRBD2 few TRBJ2-3 TRBV7-6 CASSNPGGESTDTQYF TGTGCCAGCAGTAATCCCGGGGGGGAGAGCACAGATACGCAGTATTTT
15 TRBD1 . TRBJ1-2 TRBV5-4 CASSARDRGGYGYTF TGTGCCAGCAGCGCCCGGGACAGGGGAGGCTATGGCTACACCTTC
14 TRBD1 . TRBJ1-6 TRBV3-1/TRBV3-2 CASSHGQGHSPLHF TGTGCCAGCAGCCACGGACAGGGACATTCACCCCTCCACTTT
12 . . TRBJ2-3 TRBV5-1 CASSWGADTQYF TGCGCCAGCAGCTGGGGAGCAGATACGCAGTATTTT
12 TRBD2 once TRBJ2-3 TRBV19 CASSGLAGAQYF TGTGCCAGTTCTGGACTAGCGGGAGCGCAGTATTTT
11 . few TRBJ1-1 TRBV28 CASSSSGEAFF TGTGCCAGCAGTTCCAGCGGTGAAGCTTTCTTT
13 . . TRBJ1-2 TRBV24-1 CATSDRLGYGYTF TGTGCCACCAGTGATCGACTTGGCTATGGCTACACCTTC
15 TRBD2 few TRBJ2-5 TRBV10-1 CASSDQRGGQETQYF TGCGCCAGCAGTGACCAGCGGGGGGGCCAAGAGACCCAGTACTTC
12 . . TRBJ2-1 TRBV19 CASTSLGDEQFF TGTGCCAGTACCTCGCTAGGGGATGAGCAGTTCTTC
14 TRBD1 . TRBJ2-7 TRBV6-6 CASSYSTTGDEQYF TGTGCCAGCAGTTACTCGACCACAGGGGACGAGCAGTACTTC
18 TRBD1 . TRBJ2-2 TRBV19 CASSKLTGSFANTGELFF TGTGCCAGTAGTAAACTGACAGGGTCCTTTGCGAACACCGGGGAGCTGTTTTTT
12 . . TRBJ1-2 TRBV6-5 CASSYRDYGYTF TGTGCCAGCAGTTACCGGGACTATGGCTACACCTTC
16 . . TRBJ1-5 TRBV1 CTSSQAGQDRNQPQHF TGCACCAGCAGCCAAGCTGGACAGGACCGCAATCAGCCCCAGCATTTT
14 . . TRBJ1-5 TRBV28 CASSSTGANQPQHF TGTGCCAGCAGTTCGACAGGAGCCAATCAGCCCCAGCATTTT
15 TRBD1 . TRBJ1-3 TRBV19 CASSIGQGAGNTIYF TGTGCCAGTAGTATAGGACAGGGCGCTGGAAACACCATATATTTT
17 TRBD2 . TRBJ2-7 TRBV5-5 CASSQPTFQGGTYEQYF TGTGCCAGCAGCCAACCAACCTTCCAGGGAGGGACCTACGAGCAGTACTTC
13 . . TRBJ1-1 TRBV12-3/TRBV12-4 CASSLGVNTEAFF TGTGCCAGCAGTCTCGGGGTGAACACTGAAGCTTTCTTT
17 TRBD1 . TRBJ2-6 TRBV27 CASSLRTGVVGANVLTF TGTGCCAGCAGTTTACGGACAGGGGTGGTGGGGGCCAACGTCCTGACTTTC
14 TRBD1 . TRBJ1-5 TRBV2 CATNDREAKQPQHF TGTGCCACCAATGACAGGGAAGCGAAACAGCCCCAGCATTTT
14 TRBD1 . TRBJ2-3 TRBV18 CASSTGGGTDTQYF TGTGCCAGTTCGACAGGGGGGGGCACAGATACGCAGTATTTT
17 TRBD2 . TRBJ2-1 TRBV23-1 CASSQSRSGSSYNEQFF TGCGCCAGCAGTCAATCTCGTAGCGGGAGCTCCTACAATGAGCAGTTCTTC